One and the same sample provided the 6 T cell receptor beta chains below, sequenced in a study of cytomegalovirus exposure and HLA in healthy donors. Researchers ran the PCR with 60 Vbeta and 13 Jbeta primers. Produced via immunoSEQ multiplex PCR; TCRdb's table is partial and in-frame only. Recorded for this sample: about 72,000 clones. Sequenced material: PBMCs. Receptors were obtained from a man aged 35 to 55 in good health and CMV-seronegative.

The V call is TRBV5-5, the J call TRBJ1-5; TRBD1 aligns across 7 bases. The J segment lost 5 bases and the V segment lost 0 bases, leaving 5 bases of the junction unmatched. CDR1 is SGHKS, CDR2 YYEKEE, per germline (reference sequence). The CDR3 has 15 amino acids. The CDR3 sequence: CASSLGDSGHQPQHF. CDR3 coding DNA: TGTGCCAGCAGCTTGGGGGACAGCGGCCATCAGCCCCAGCATTTT.

This chain joins TRBV4-1 and TRBJ2-2; 13 nucleotides align to TRBD2. Unmatched junction bases numbered 8, after V lost 0 bases and J lost 7 bases. CDR3 size: 18 residues. CDR1 is MGHRA, CDR2 YSYEKL, per germline. CDR3 nucleotides: TGCGCCAGCAGCCAAGACGAACTAGCGGGGGGGCCGGTCGGGGAGCTGTTTTTT. This translates into CASSQDELAGGPVGELFF.

Written as DNA, the CDR3 is TGTGCCAGTCTGCCGGGACAGGGGGCGTACGAGCAGTACTTC. The encoded protein is CASLPGQGAYEQYF. This rearrangement joins TRBV27 to TRBJ2-7; 12 bases match TRBD1. The CDR3 is made up of 14 amino acids. Germline V gives CDR1 MNHEY, CDR2 SMNVEV (reference sequence). Losses at the gene ends were 9 bases for V and 4 bases for J; bases not matched to a gene: 7.

The V call is TRBV7-9, the J call TRBJ2-5; D not certain. The J call may not be correct, given that the DNA end is closer to TRBJ2-7. CDR3 length: 12 amino acids. Germline CDR1 SEHNR, CDR2 FQNEAQ (reference sequence). Here the CDR3 reads CASSFRSYEQYF. The CDR3 coding sequence is TGTGCCAGCAGCTTTCGCTCCTACGAGCAGTACTTC.

Concerning this clone itself: Additional DNA sequences in this sample encode the identical CDR3. This sequence joins TRBV19 and TRBJ1-5; 7 nucleotides agree with TRBD1. From germline, CDR1 is LNHDA and CDR2 SQIVND (reference sequence). The CDR3 contains 15 residues. V lost 2 bases and J lost 2; bases outside the gene matches: 3. This CDR3 reads CASSISQGGNQPQHF. DNA for the CDR3: TGTGCCAGTAGTATATCCCAGGGGGGCAATCAGCCCCAGCATTTT.

The J gene is TRBJ1-5, the V gene TRBV4-1; 9 bases map to TRBD1. V trimming: 3 bases; J trimming: 7 bases; junction bases outside the gene matches: 4. Per germline, CDR1 MGHRA and CDR2 YSYEKL. The CDR3 runs 14 residues. CDR3: CASSHRDRDQPQHF. In nucleotides, the CDR3 is TGCGCCAGCAGCCATAGGGACAGGGACCAGCCCCAGCATTTT.